The present entry profiles one TCR beta chain with its context. The antigen is undetermined. After removal of 11 bases from V and 4 bases from J, the junction contained 9 bases not matched to a gene. The CDR3 runs to 13 residues. These data come from a study of T-cell memory formation after mild COVID-19. TCRdb redid the calling of the 5' RACE reads with MiXCR, one entry per CDR3 protein. The sample gives fewer than 550,000 distinct CDR3 sequences, 20% of which show up once; approximately 8.4% is in the top ten. Study-wide results and caveats: Certain responding clones were present in pre-infection memory, suggesting participation of cross-reactive memory.

The chain has TRBV12-3 or TRBV12-4 and TRBJ2-3, with 7 bases matching TRBD1. Sequenced: PBMCs or a T cell subset sorted from them (not recorded which). This clonotype was sampled from an adult woman who had mild COVID-19 (a few samples of this study predate the infection). Cell type and time point are not known. As DNA, the CDR3 is TGTGCCGGAAAATACAGGGGATCAGATACGCAGTATTTT. It specifies CAGKYRGSDTQYF.